One and the same sample provided the 20 T cell receptor beta chains below, sequenced in a study of beta chain features in type 1 diabetes. Every isolated RNA sample was fully reverse transcribed, so sequencing captured expressed TCRB transcripts. The protocol was immunoSEQ multiplex PCR, while the TCRdb copy is restricted to in-frame clones and leaves out a portion. In the table there are about 410,000 clones, about 14% of which are singletons. Sequencing was done on a sample of naive CD4+ T cells from blood. The receptors originated from a man aged 25-45 years in good health.

The genes are TRBV30 and TRBJ2-1; 8 bases map to TRBD2. Germline V CDR1 and CDR2: GTSNPN, SVGIG (reference sequence). V lost 5 bases and J lost 7; bases outside the gene matches: 7. This CDR3 contains 13 residues. CDR3 region: CAWGSGVTNEQFF. DNA of the CDR3: TGTGCCTGGGGTAGCGGGGTTACTAATGAGCAGTTCTTC.

This clone was recorded a few times. The V and J genes are TRBV29-1 and TRBJ1-2; a possible D gene is TRBD1 (6 bases). CDR1 is SQVTM, CDR2 ANQGSEA, per germline. Trimming took off 5 bases at V and 8 bases at J, with 18 bases between the two ends. The CDR3 consists of 13 residues. The CDR3 bases are TGCAGCGTTCTCGACTTGGACAGCCGAGGCTACACCTTC. Encoded protein: CSVLDLDSRGYTF.

The chain uses TRBV28 and TRBJ2-7; D remains ambiguous. V was trimmed by 7 bases and J by 2 bases, leaving 12 bases between them. CDR3 length: 13 amino acids. Germline-derived CDR1 and CDR2 are MDHEN and SYDVKM. The CDR3 nucleotides are TGTGCCAGCACCGCCGGGCGGACCTACGAGCAGTACGTC. This codes for CASTAGRTYEQYV.

This clone was recorded a few times. This chain connects TRBV6-5 to TRBJ2-6, with D perhaps TRBD2 (5 bases). The germline CDR1 and CDR2 sequences are MNHEY and SVGAGI. This CDR3 has 13 residues. V lost 6 bases, J lost 4 bases, and 7 bases lay in between. CDR3 in DNA: TGTGCCAGCAGAGTAGCGGGGGCCAACGTCCTGACTTTC. It codes for CASRVAGANVLTF.

This rearrangement joins TRBV7-7 to TRBJ2-2, with TRBD1 identical over 10 bases. Trimming at V came to 5 bases and at J to 2 bases, leaving 5 bases not matched to a gene. This CDR3 spans 16 amino acids. From germline, CDR1 is SSHAT and CDR2 FNYEAQ (reference sequence). The CDR3 is CASSVRQGANTGELFF. The CDR3 DNA follows: TGTGCCAGCAGCGTTCGACAGGGGGCTAACACCGGGGAGCTGTTTTTT.

This clone was picked up many times. The chain recombines TRBV30 with TRBJ1-2; D remains ambiguous. Trimming left V 3 bases short and J 1 base short, with 9 bases between. Germline-derived CDR1 and CDR2 are GTSNPN and SVGIG (reference sequence). The CDR3 totals 13 residues. The CDR3 DNA sequence: TGTGCCTGGAGCGCCTCGTTTAACTATGGCTACACCTTC. Its translation: CAWSASFNYGYTF. The full variable domain, in which reference TRBV30 and TRBJ1-2 provide the parts outside the CDR3, is SQTIHQWPATLVQPVGSPLSLECTVEGTSNPNLYWYRQAAGRGLQLLFYSVGIGQISSEVPQNLSASRPQDRQFILSSKKLLLSDSGFYLCAWSASFNYGYTFGSGTRLTVV.

As to this clone: The same CDR3 can be traced to other DNA sequences in this sample. This chain connects TRBV7-9 to TRBJ2-5, with D perhaps matching TRBD1 (6 bases). V lost 0 bases to trimming and J lost 5 bases, with 7 bases between them. The CDR3 extends over 13 amino acids. The V gene's germline CDR1 is SEHNR and CDR2 FQNEAQ (reference sequence). CDR3 nucleotide sequence: TGTGCCAGCAGCTTAGCGGGGGCTGAGACCCAGTACTTC. It is translated as CASSLAGAETQYF.

This clone was picked up a small number of times. The chain is built from TRBV29-1 and TRBJ1-5; D ambiguous. Looked up from germline, CDR1 is SQVTM and CDR2 is ANQGSEA. Trimming shortened V by 4 bases and J by 6 bases, and 10 bases separated the two germline ends. The CDR3 runs 12 residues. CDR3 bases: TGCAGCGTTGGAGACGAGGGTCAGCCCCAGCATTTT. Protein: CSVGDEGQPQHF.

This clone was observed a few times. The chain employs TRBV10-3 and TRBJ1-2, with TRBD1 as a possible D gene (5 bases). Germline loops: CDR1 ENHRY, CDR2 SYGVKD. This CDR3 has 13 amino acids. V lost 5 bases, J lost 1 base, and 8 bases lay in between. CDR3 protein: CAISLDSNYGYTF. In nucleotides, the CDR3 is TGTGCCATCAGTCTCGACAGTAACTATGGCTACACCTTC.

This clone was counted a few times. This chain links TRBV13 with TRBJ1-1; 7 bases match TRBD1. Germline V gene data show CDR1 as PRHDT and CDR2 as FYEKMQ (reference sequence). V shed 4 bases, J shed 5 bases, and the junction held 4 bases outside the gene matches. This CDR3 is 13 amino acids long. The CDR3 nucleotides are TGTGCCAGCAGCTCCCGACAGGGTACTGAAGCTTTCTTT. Its translation is CASSSRQGTEAFF. The variable domain in full, completed from reference TRBV13 and TRBJ1-1, reads AAGVIQSPRHLIKEKRETATLKCYPIPRHDTVYWYQQGPGQDPQFLISFYEKMQSDKGSIPDRFSAQQFSDYHSELNMSSLELGDSALYFCASSSRQGTEAFFGQGTRLTVV.

This clone was counted between two and nine times. The chain carries TRBV18 and TRBJ2-7; tentatively, D is TRBD1 (5 bases). CDR3 length equals 15 residues. Germline V lookup: CDR1 KGHSH, CDR2 LQKENI. V lost 1 base and J lost 3, with 13 bases in between. The CDR3 nucleotides read TGTGCCAGCTCACCACGGGGCTGGGATCGCTACGAGCAGTACGTC. Protein: CASSPRGWDRYEQYV.

The chain links TRBV7-6 to TRBJ2-2; D is undetermined. This CDR3 is built from 18 residues. Trimming removed 5 bases at V and 0 bases at J, with 19 bases between. Germline-derived CDR1 and CDR2 are SGHVS and FNYEAQ. As DNA, the CDR3 is TGTGCCAGCAGCGTAAAGAGCTGGACGGCTACGAACACCGGGGAGCTGTTTTTT. This encodes CASSVKSWTATNTGELFF.

This clone came up a few times. J is TRBJ2-7 and V is TRBV9; D is ambiguous. From germline, CDR1 is SGDLS and CDR2 YYNGEE. V was trimmed by 0 bases and J by 3 bases, leaving 13 bases between them. This CDR3 comprises 15 residues. This CDR3 reads CASSVEVGPGYEQYF. The CDR3 nucleotides read TGTGCCAGCAGCGTAGAGGTCGGACCGGGCTACGAGCAGTACTTC.

Only a few counts were recorded for this clone. The chain employs TRBV25-1 and TRBJ2-6; D gene ambiguous. Trimming removed 8 bases at V and 1 base at J, with 9 bases between. The germline V gene has CDR1 MGHDK and CDR2 SYGVNS. The CDR3 loop spans 14 amino acids. The CDR3 loop is CASAVASGANVLTF. The CDR3 coding sequence is TGTGCCAGCGCAGTCGCGTCTGGGGCCAACGTCCTGACTTTC.

The chain uses TRBV5-1 and TRBJ2-5, with 7 bases aligning to TRBD1. CDR3 size: 14 residues. Germline trimming cut 5 bases from V and 6 bases from J; bases unmatched to any gene: 10. Germline CDR1 is SGHRS and CDR2 is YFSETQ. This CDR3 reads CASRHTGAKQTQYF. For the CDR3, the DNA is TGCGCCAGCAGGCATACAGGGGCGAAGCAGACCCAGTACTTC. The variable domain in full, completed from reference TRBV5-1 and TRBJ2-5, reads KAGVTQTPRYLIKTRGQQVTLSCSPISGHRSVSWYQQTPGQGLQFLFEYFSETQRNKGNFPGRFSGRQFSNSRSEMNVSTLELGDSALYLCASRHTGAKQTQYFGPGTRLLVL.

This clone appeared a few times. This rearrangement joins TRBV5-1 to TRBJ2-7; TRBD1 matches at 7 bases. This CDR3 comprises 12 residues. Germline CDR1 and CDR2: SGHRS and YFSETQ. V trimming: 4 bases; J trimming: 5 bases; junction bases outside the gene matches: 3. The CDR3 spells CASSADRDEQYF. The CDR3 DNA is TGCGCCAGCAGCGCAGACAGGGACGAGCAGTACTTC.

The gene calls are TRBV19 and TRBJ2-7; no clear D gene. This CDR3 spans 8 amino acids. CDR1 and CDR2 (germline): LNHDA, SQIVND (reference sequence). CDR3 in DNA: TGTTCCTCCTACGAGCAGTACGTC. Its translation is CSSYEQYV.

V is TRBV19 and J is TRBJ1-1; TRBD1 might be the D (5 bases). V shed 6 bases and J shed 3 bases, with 14 bases lying between them. This CDR3 has 14 amino acids. Germline CDR1 and CDR2: LNHDA and SQIVND (reference sequence). The CDR3 DNA follows: TGTGCCAGTAGCCCCCTAACGGGGGACACTGAAGCTTTCTTT. Translated, it gives CASSPLTGDTEAFF.

This chain connects TRBV2 to TRBJ1-6; TRBD1 aligns across 7 bases. This CDR3 region has 15 residues. Germline lookup yields CDR1 SNHLY and CDR2 FYNNEI. V was clipped by 11 bases and J by 5 bases; unmatched bases: 12. CDR3 loop: CALRDSRVDNSPLHF. CDR3 DNA sequence: TGTGCCCTCCGGGACAGCCGGGTTGATAATTCACCCCTCCACTTT.

The genes are TRBV12-2 and TRBJ1-2. TRBV12-2 is given as a pseudogene. CDR3 length: 15 residues. Written as DNA, the CDR3 is TGTGCAAGTCGCTTAGTCCTTAGGAACAACTATGGCTACACCTTC. The encoded protein is CASRLVLRNNYGYTF.